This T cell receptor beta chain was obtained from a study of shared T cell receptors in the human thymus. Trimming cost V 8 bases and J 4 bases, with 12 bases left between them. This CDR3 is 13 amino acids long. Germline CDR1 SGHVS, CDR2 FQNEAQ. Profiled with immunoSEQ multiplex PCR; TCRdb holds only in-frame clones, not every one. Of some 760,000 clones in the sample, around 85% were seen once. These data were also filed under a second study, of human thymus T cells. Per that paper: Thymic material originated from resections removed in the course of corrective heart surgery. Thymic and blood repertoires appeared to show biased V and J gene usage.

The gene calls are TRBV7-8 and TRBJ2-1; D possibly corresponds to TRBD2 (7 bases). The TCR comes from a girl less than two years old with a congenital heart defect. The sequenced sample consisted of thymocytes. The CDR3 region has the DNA TGTGCCAGCGGGGGGGCCCCATACAATGAGCAGTTCTTC. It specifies CASGGAPYNEQFF.